This T cell receptor beta chain was observed in a study of post-analysis software for immune sequencing data. Study-level points and caveats: Five or six TRBV segments appeared more often in patients than in controls, and TRBV5-6, TRBV5-1 and TRBV20-1 were among these. Significantly decreased normalized Chao1 diversity was recorded for multiple sclerosis patients relative to controls. The F measure placed samples prepared in the same batch into strongly shared clusters.

Libraries were made from TCR beta cDNA, and they carried unique molecular identifiers. A few hundred thousand cDNA molecules were obtained from about 0.98 to 11 million T cells. From the PCR reads, TCRdb called clonotypes with MiXCR, one entry per CDR3 protein. Of fewer than 700,000 distinct CDR3 sequences in the sample, about 40% are singletons; the top ten hold 1.5% to 2%. CDR1 and CDR2 from the germline V gene are SGHKS and YYEKEE (reference sequence). The CDR3 has 13 residues. With regard to this clonotype: Antigen unknown.

The sample was blood. The gene calls are TRBV5-5 and TRBJ1-1; no firm D call. The source is a girl under 18 with multiple sclerosis. CDR3 DNA sequence: TGTGCGAGCTCGGACGGTCCGAACACTGAAGCTTTCTTT. This translates into CASSDGPNTEAFF.